One and the same sample provided the 18 T cell receptor beta chains below, sequenced in a study of blood T cell repertoires in COVID-19. Sequenced by immunoSEQ multiplex PCR; TCRdb stores in-frame clones only, minus some. The sample contains approximately 160,000 clones, 84% of which appear only once. The sample was peripheral blood. These receptors were taken from a man aged 40-49 years who had recovered from COVID-19.

The chain combines TRBV28 with TRBJ2-7; D may be TRBD1 (6 bases). The V gene lost 4 bases and the J gene lost 0 bases, with 13 bases spanning the gap. CDR1 and CDR2 from the germline V gene are MDHEN and SYDVKM. The CDR3 contains 15 residues. The CDR3 sequence is CASSSRTESSYEQYF. The DNA of the CDR3 is TGTGCCAGCAGTTCGCGGACAGAGAGCTCCTACGAGCAGTACTTC. Full variable domain (outside the CDR3, taken from reference TRBV28 and TRBJ2-7): DVKVTQSSRYLVKRTGEKVFLECVQDMDHENMFWYRQDPGLGLRLIYFSYDVKMKEKGDIPEGYSVSREKKERFSLILESASTNQTSMYLCASSSRTESSYEQYFGPGTRLTVT.

This clone came up a few times. The V and J genes are TRBV19 and TRBJ1-1; possible D gene TRBD1, 5 bases. Per the germline V gene, CDR1 is LNHDA and CDR2 is SQIVND (reference sequence). V was cut by 5 bases and J by 3 bases, with 10 bases left in between. The CDR3 has 13 amino acids. The DNA of the CDR3 is TGTGCCAGTAGTCTCGACAGCGACACTGAAGCTTTCTTT. Protein sequence: CASSLDSDTEAFF.

The rearrangement uses TRBV27 and TRBJ1-5; tentative D call: TRBD1 (6 bases). This CDR3 region has 14 residues. Germline values: CDR1 MNHEY, CDR2 SMNVEV (reference sequence). The V gene lost 6 bases and the J gene lost 7 bases, with 16 bases spanning the gap. In nucleotides, the CDR3 is TGTGCCAGCAGCCCTACGGGGGGCCGGCAGCCCCAGCATTTT. This gives the protein CASSPTGGRQPQHF.

This chain connects TRBV3-1 (or the pseudogene TRBV3-2) to TRBJ2-1; 12 bases match TRBD2. CDR1 and CDR2 (germline): LGHDT, YNNKEL (reference sequence). Trimming at V came to 4 bases and at J to 7 bases, leaving 14 bases not matched to a gene. The CDR3 spans 18 residues. The chain's CDR3 is CASSPSTKLAGGGNEQFF. For the CDR3, the DNA is TGTGCCAGCAGCCCCTCAACGAAACTAGCGGGAGGTGGAAATGAGCAGTTCTTC.

The V call is TRBV3-1 (or the pseudogene TRBV3-2), the J call TRBJ2-7; the match to TRBD1 covers 8 bases. Germline-derived CDR1 and CDR2 are LGHDT and YNNKEL (reference sequence). V lost 0 bases and J lost 3; bases outside the gene matches: 10. The CDR3 totals 17 residues. The CDR3 sequence is CASSQDRWQGANYEQYF. CDR3 bases: TGTGCCAGCAGCCAAGACCGTTGGCAGGGGGCAAACTACGAGCAGTACTTC.

The genes are TRBV7-3 and TRBJ1-6, with D uncertain. CDR1 is SGHTA, CDR2 FQGTGA, per germline. V gave up 7 bases and J gave up 7 bases, with 11 bases separating them. This CDR3 spans 13 amino acids. The CDR3 spells CASKDSGNSPLHF. The DNA for the CDR3 is TGTGCCAGCAAGGACTCGGGGAATTCACCCCTCCACTTT.

The chain employs TRBV4-1 and TRBJ1-5; D possibly corresponds to TRBD1 (5 bases). This CDR3 has 16 amino acids. Deletions cut 3 bases from V and 1 base from J, with 13 bases between. Germline V gene lookup returns CDR1 MGHRA and CDR2 YSYEKL. The CDR3 DNA follows: TGCGCCAGCAGCCACAGGGTAGGCTTGAGCAATCAGCCCCAGCATTTT. It specifies CASSHRVGLSNQPQHF.

V gene TRBV4-1 combines with J gene TRBJ2-6; TRBD2 matches at 12 bases. V dropped 1 base and J dropped 2; count of bases not matched to a gene: 12. CDR1 and CDR2 from the germline V gene are MGHRA and YSYEKL. CDR3 length equals 21 residues. The CDR3 sequence: CASSQGHTSGRTQTGANVLTF. DNA of the CDR3: TGCGCCAGCAGCCAAGGGCATACTAGCGGGAGGACCCAGACTGGGGCCAACGTCCTGACTTTC.

This chain links TRBV28 with TRBJ2-2, with D perhaps TRBD1 (8 bases). CDR3 length equals 17 residues. Germline CDR1 MDHEN, CDR2 SYDVKM. Trimming took off 6 bases at V and 4 bases at J, with 21 bases between the two ends. The CDR3 loop is CASRTGGGWKSTGELFF. Here the CDR3 DNA reads TGTGCCAGCAGAACAGGGGGGGGTTGGAAGAGCACCGGGGAGCTGTTTTTT.

The CDR3 loop reads CAWSTQADTQYF. CDR3 DNA: TGTGCCTGGAGTACTCAGGCAGATACGCAGTATTTT. The chain has TRBV30 and TRBJ2-3; D ambiguous. V shed 2 bases and J shed 4 bases, with 7 bases lying between them. This CDR3 has 12 amino acids. Germline CDR1 reads GTSNPN; CDR2 reads SVGIG (reference sequence).

This clone has just a few counts. The V call is TRBV5-8, the J call TRBJ2-4; D might be TRBD1 (5 bases). The CDR3 has 15 amino acids. V was trimmed by 0 bases and J by 4 bases, leaving 11 bases between them. Germline V CDR1 and CDR2: SGHTS, YDEGEE. DNA for the CDR3: TGTGCCAGCAGCTTGGCCAGGACACAAAAAAACATTCAGTACTTC. It specifies CASSLARTQKNIQYF.

The chain couples TRBV30 to TRBJ2-7, with a weak D call TRBD1 (6 bases). The CDR3 is made up of 16 amino acids. The V end lost 2 bases, the J end lost 0 bases, and 17 bases lay between the germline ends. CDR1 and CDR2 (germline): GTSNPN, SVGIG (reference sequence). CDR3 in DNA: TGTGCCTGGAGTAGATCCGGGACAACAGCCTCCTACGAGCAGTACTTC. Its translation is CAWSRSGTTASYEQYF.

The CDR3 DNA reads TGTGCCAGCAGCCTGAACAGGGGTGGCAATGAGCAGTTCTTC. Translating it yields CASSLNRGGNEQFF. The chain joins TRBV27 to TRBJ2-1; 7 bases align to TRBD1. The CDR3 has 14 residues. Germline V lookup: CDR1 MNHEY, CDR2 SMNVEV (reference sequence). V gave up 6 bases and J gave up 6 bases; unmatched junction bases: 8.

V usage is TRBV4-1 and J usage is TRBJ1-1; 9 bases match TRBD1. V shed 1 base and J 0 bases; nucleotides not matched to a gene: 6. Germline CDR1 is MGHRA and CDR2 is YSYEKL. CDR3 length: 17 amino acids. The CDR3 is CASSQVGQGGMNTEAFF. Here the CDR3 DNA reads TGCGCCAGCAGCCAAGTGGGACAGGGTGGGATGAACACTGAAGCTTTCTTT.

This chain connects TRBV30 to TRBJ1-1, with a tentative D call TRBD1 (6 bases). Germline V gene sequence: CDR1 GTSNPN, CDR2 SVGIG (reference sequence). Trimming took off 0 bases at V and 4 bases at J, with 27 bases between the two ends. The CDR3 runs 19 residues. The chain's CDR3 is CAWSVFRVPGPGARTEAFF. DNA of the CDR3: TGTGCCTGGAGTGTTTTTCGCGTACCCGGACCAGGGGCCCGCACTGAAGCTTTCTTT.

The chain is built from TRBV10-2 and TRBJ2-5; 7 positions agree with TRBD1. CDR1 and CDR2 from the germline V gene are WSHSY and SAAADI. V lost 7 bases, J lost 1 base, and 6 bases stayed unmatched. The CDR3 contains 14 residues. The CDR3 region has the DNA TGCGCCAGCATCCCGGGGACAGCCCAAGAGACCCAGTACTTC. As protein: CASIPGTAQETQYF.

The rearrangement joins TRBV19 to TRBJ1-5, with 7 nucleotides matching TRBD1. Unmatched junction bases numbered 9, after V lost 7 bases and J lost 0 bases. Germline V CDR1 and CDR2: LNHDA, SQIVND (reference sequence). The CDR3 consists of 16 residues. The CDR3 coding sequence is TGTGCCAGTAACTCGGACAGGACCTATAGCAATCAGCCCCAGCATTTT. Its translation is CASNSDRTYSNQPQHF.

The chain recombines TRBV18 with TRBJ2-7, with D possibly being TRBD1 (6 bases). CDR3 length: 14 amino acids. The germline V gene encodes CDR1 KGHSH and CDR2 LQKENI. V was cut by 3 bases and J by 5 bases, with 14 bases left in between. The CDR3 nucleotides read TGTGCCAGCTCACCGAGCTGGGGGCAGGACGAGCAGTACTTC. It specifies CASSPSWGQDEQYF.